These 25 T cell receptor beta chains came from one sample sequenced in a study of T cell changes during pregnancy in multiple sclerosis. TCRdb's copy holds only in-frame clones and misses some; the assay was immunoSEQ multiplex PCR. Of under 130,000 clones listed, about 89% were seen once; the top ten hold around 3.5%. The sample consisted of peripheral blood, taken after pregnancy. The receptors shown here come from a female donor with multiple sclerosis, enrolled in a pregnancy study.

The rearrangement links TRBV4-1 to TRBJ2-5; 12 bases fit TRBD1. This CDR3 is built from 16 residues. V shed 3 bases, J shed 4 bases, and the junction held 6 bases outside the gene matches. Germline V gene data show CDR1 as MGHRA and CDR2 as YSYEKL. The DNA of the CDR3 is TGCGCCAGCAGCCAGCCAGGGACAGGGGGCTTAGAGACCCAGTACTTC. Its protein is CASSQPGTGGLETQYF.

The J gene is TRBJ2-1, the V gene TRBV29-1; the match to TRBD1 covers 9 bases. CDR1 and CDR2 from the germline V gene are SQVTM and ANQGSEA. V lost 5 bases, J lost 5 bases, and 4 bases stayed unmatched. CDR3 length equals 13 residues. The CDR3 sequence: CSVSGTGHNEQFF. The DNA of the CDR3 is TGCAGCGTTTCCGGGACAGGGCACAATGAGCAGTTCTTC.

J is TRBJ1-4 and V is TRBV20-1; no clear D. Germline V lookup: CDR1 DFQATT, CDR2 SNEGSKA (reference sequence). V dropped 3 bases and J dropped 7 bases, with 6 bases sitting between them. The CDR3 spans 11 residues. Here the CDR3 reads CSASAGEKLFF. The CDR3, as DNA: TGCAGTGCTAGCGCGGGTGAAAAACTGTTTTTT.

The rearrangement links TRBV2 to TRBJ2-7, with TRBD2 identical over 11 bases. The V segment lost 3 bases and the J segment 2 bases; nucleotides outside the gene matches: 3. The CDR3 has 15 amino acids. Germline-derived CDR1 and CDR2 are SNHLY and FYNNEI. The CDR3 loop is CASSELAGGTYEQYF. As DNA, the CDR3 is TGTGCCAGCAGTGAGCTAGCGGGGGGAACCTACGAGCAGTACTTC.

V is TRBV10-2 and J is TRBJ1-5; TRBD1 agrees at 10 bases. CDR3 length equals 15 residues. The trim removed 3 bases at V and 9 bases at J, leaving 8 bases unmatched. In germline, CDR1 is WSHSY, CDR2 SAAADI. CDR3 protein: CASSDETGGLRPQHF. In DNA, the CDR3 is TGCGCCAGCAGTGACGAGACAGGGGGCCTCCGGCCCCAGCATTTT.

This rearrangement joins TRBV18 to TRBJ2-7; perhaps TRBD1 as D (6 bases). This CDR3 contains 13 residues. V was shortened by 6 bases and J by 7 bases, with 16 bases between the two germline ends. CDR1 KGHSH and CDR2 LQKENI come from the germline V gene. As DNA, the CDR3 is TGTGCCAGCTCTCGGACAGACCTGGGAGAGCAGTACTTC. Protein product: CASSRTDLGEQYF.

The genes are TRBV5-1 and TRBJ2-2; weak D call: TRBD1 (6 bases). The CDR3 contains 14 residues. CDR1 SGHRS and CDR2 YFSETQ come from the germline V gene. Trimming stripped 2 bases from V and 7 bases from J, with 12 bases between. This CDR3 is CASSLGQSIGELFF. In DNA form, the CDR3 reads TGCGCCAGCAGCTTAGGACAGTCGATCGGGGAGCTGTTTTTT.

This clone is a singleton in its sample. CDR3 bases: TGTGCCAGCAGCTTAGAACAGGGGGCGGGGGGCTACACCTTC. It is translated as CASSLEQGAGGYTF. The rearrangement joins TRBV7-2 to TRBJ1-2, with 9 bases matching TRBD1. V dropped 1 base and J dropped 8; count of bases not matched to a gene: 5. This CDR3 has 14 amino acids. Germline values: CDR1 SGHTA, CDR2 FQGNSA.

The gene calls are TRBV11-2 and TRBJ2-7; 7 positions agree with TRBD1. The ends lost 3 bases at V and 3 bases at J; junction bases unmatched: 2. CDR3 size: 13 residues. The V gene's germline CDR1 is SGHAT and CDR2 FQNNGV. CDR3 loop: CASSLGQIYEQYF. The CDR3 DNA sequence: TGTGCCAGCAGCTTGGGACAGATCTACGAGCAGTACTTC.

The chain links TRBV10-1 to TRBJ2-1; the D gene is possibly TRBD2 (6 bases). V dropped 4 bases and J dropped 8 bases, with 15 bases sitting between them. Germline values: CDR1 WNHNN, CDR2 SYGVQD (reference sequence). This CDR3 region has 14 residues. CDR3: CASSAGLSIDEQFF. CDR3 coding DNA: TGCGCCAGCAGTGCCGGACTAAGTATCGATGAGCAGTTCTTC.

This chain links TRBV30 with TRBJ1-6; D is unresolved. Germline CDR1 reads GTSNPN; CDR2 reads SVGIG (reference sequence). CDR3 length: 14 residues. The V gene lost 4 bases and the J gene lost 9 bases, with 16 bases spanning the gap. The CDR3 DNA reads TGTGCCTGGAAACAGTCTGCCGGGGTTTCACCCCTCCACTTT. As protein: CAWKQSAGVSPLHF. Looking up the rest from reference TRBV30 and TRBJ1-6 gives the full variable domain: SQTIHQWPATLVQPVGSPLSLECTVEGTSNPNLYWYRQAAGRGLQLLFYSVGIGQISSEVPQNLSASRPQDRQFILSSKKLLLSDSGFYLCAWKQSAGVSPLHFGNGTRLTVT.

In its sample, this clone was seen a few times. The chain employs TRBV27 and TRBJ2-2, with TRBD1 matching 7 bases. Unmatched junction bases numbered 8, after V lost 5 bases and J lost 5 bases. The CDR3 loop spans 15 amino acids. The germline V gene has CDR1 MNHEY and CDR2 SMNVEV (reference sequence). The CDR3 DNA follows: TGTGCCAGCAGTCACGACAGGGAGAGAACCGGGGAGCTGTTTTTT. Translation gives CASSHDRERTGELFF.

The V call is TRBV9, the J call TRBJ1-4, with D uncertain. V was pared by 0 bases and J by 7 bases, with 10 bases between. This CDR3 spans 14 amino acids. CDR1 is SGDLS and CDR2 is YYNGEE in the germline V gene. CDR3 sequence: CASSVVGNGEKLFF. The CDR3 nucleotides are TGTGCCAGCAGCGTAGTCGGGAACGGTGAAAAACTGTTTTTT. The full variable domain, in which reference TRBV9 and TRBJ1-4 provide the parts outside the CDR3, is DSGVTQTPKHLITATGQRVTLRCSPRSGDLSVYWYQQSLDQGLQFLIQYYNGEERAKGNILERFSAQQFPDLHSELNLSSLELGDSALYFCASSVVGNGEKLFFGSGTQLSVL.

The chain has TRBV29-1 and TRBJ2-2, with 8 bases identical to TRBD1. V was clipped by 6 bases and J by 4 bases; unmatched bases: 10. Germline CDR1 SQVTM, CDR2 ANQGSEA. The CDR3 spans 15 residues. The DNA of the CDR3 is TGCAGCGTAGAGCGGCAGGGGGCCGGCACCGGGGAGCTGTTTTTT. The encoded protein is CSVERQGAGTGELFF.

The chain is built from TRBV10-3 and TRBJ2-3; 9 nucleotides line up with TRBD2. The junction had 8 bases not matched to a gene; V was cut back by 4 bases and J by 3 bases. CDR3 length equals 16 residues. CDR1 ENHRY and CDR2 SYGVKD come from the germline V gene. DNA for the CDR3: TGTGCCATCAGTGGACTCTCTAGCGGGGTAACAGATACGCAGTATTTT. Amino acids: CAISGLSSGVTDTQYF.

The chain uses TRBV9 and TRBJ2-2, with 10 bases matching TRBD2. CDR1 SGDLS and CDR2 YYNGEE come from the germline V gene. The trim removed 1 base at V and 6 bases at J, leaving 18 bases unmatched. This CDR3 spans 20 amino acids. CDR3: CASSVSSSGGAPAVSGELFF. The CDR3 nucleotides are TGTGCCAGCAGCGTATCTTCCAGCGGGGGGGCCCCTGCCGTCTCCGGGGAGCTGTTTTTT.

The chain carries TRBV14 and TRBJ1-2; 8 nucleotides match TRBD1. V shed 4 bases and J 8 bases; nucleotides not matched to a gene: 6. Germline-derived CDR1 and CDR2 are SGHDN and FVKESK. The CDR3 loop spans 13 amino acids. For the CDR3, the DNA is TGTGCCAGCAGCCCCCAGGGGGCTAGGGGCTACACCTTC. Translated, it gives CASSPQGARGYTF. The full variable domain, with the rest looked up from reference TRBV14 and TRBJ1-2, is EAGVTQFPSHSVIEKGQTVTLRCDPISGHDNLYWYRRVMGKEIKFLLHFVKESKQDESGMPNNRFLAERTGGTYSTLKVQPAELEDSGVYFCASSPQGARGYTFGSGTRLTVV.

The chain employs TRBV2 and TRBJ1-2, with a tentative D call TRBD1 (5 bases). Germline V lookup: CDR1 SNHLY, CDR2 FYNNEI. CDR3 length: 13 residues. V lost 4 bases and J 8 bases, leaving 14 bases between the germline ends. The CDR3 protein is CASSGRGSFGYTF. CDR3 nucleotides: TGTGCCAGCAGTGGAAGGGGCAGCTTCGGCTACACCTTC.

The J gene is TRBJ2-3, the V gene TRBV6-6, with D hard to call. V lost 2 bases and J lost 1, with 4 bases in between. The length of the CDR3 is 13 residues. CDR1 MNHNY and CDR2 SVGAGI come from the germline V gene (reference sequence). CDR3 in amino acids: CASSYAGTDTQYF. CDR3 DNA: TGTGCCAGCAGTTACGCGGGCACAGATACGCAGTATTTT.

The J gene is TRBJ1-5, the V gene TRBV27; 10 bases match TRBD1. V lost 5 bases, J lost 0 bases, and 10 bases stayed unmatched. CDR3 length: 18 amino acids. Germline-derived CDR1 and CDR2 are MNHEY and SMNVEV (reference sequence). CDR3 loop: CASSPGQGRGSSNQPQHF. For the CDR3, the DNA is TGTGCCAGCAGTCCGGGACAGGGGAGAGGTAGTAGCAATCAGCCCCAGCATTTT.

V is TRBV19 and J is TRBJ2-7; TRBD2 matches at 8 bases. Germline assignment: CDR1 LNHDA and CDR2 SQIVND (reference sequence). CDR3 size: 13 residues. Trimming removed 10 bases from V and 5 bases from J; junction bases left unmatched: 10. The CDR3 nucleotides read TGTGCCACCGACGGGGGGGATACCAACGAGCAGTACTTC. Its translation is CATDGGDTNEQYF.

The chain recombines TRBV4-1 with TRBJ1-1, with unresolved D. Germline CDR1 and CDR2: MGHRA and YSYEKL. The CDR3 sequence is 15 residues long. Trimming took off 3 bases at V and 0 bases at J, with 11 bases between the two ends. Here the CDR3 DNA reads TGCGCCAGCAGCCACCTGGGAGCCATGAACACTGAAGCTTTCTTT. Translating gives CASSHLGAMNTEAFF.

The chain recombines TRBV5-4 with TRBJ2-7; TRBD1 matches 7 bases. The V and J ends lost 3 bases and 2 bases, in that order; junction bases with no gene match: 5. The CDR3 is 14 amino acids. The germline V gene has CDR1 SGHNT and CDR2 YYREEE (reference sequence). As DNA, the CDR3 is TGTGCCAGCAGCTGGGGACAGCAGGCCTACGAGCAGTACTTC. Translating it yields CASSWGQQAYEQYF.

The chain uses TRBV5-1 and TRBJ2-7; D is uncertain. The CDR3 contains 13 residues. The ends were cut back, 4 bases at V and 4 bases at J, with 12 bases in the middle. In germline, CDR1 is SGHRS, CDR2 YFSETQ. The DNA of the CDR3 is TGCGCCAGCAGCCTCTTTCCGGGTTACGAGCAGTACTTC. Translated, it gives CASSLFPGYEQYF.

The genes are TRBV6-4 and TRBJ2-7, with a tentative D call TRBD1 (5 bases). Germline assignment: CDR1 MRHNA and CDR2 SNTAGT. The CDR3 consists of 16 residues. V lost 8 bases and J 2 bases, leaving 22 bases between the germline ends. DNA of the CDR3: TGTGCCAGCTTTACGTCTATCAGGGCCCGAGCCTACGAGCAGTACTTC. It codes for CASFTSIRARAYEQYF.